These T cell receptor beta chains were read from a single sample in a study of T cell repertoires in cytomegalovirus infection. TCRdb independently ran MiXCR on the reads; one entry per CDR3 protein. The sample lists around 570,000 distinct CDR3 sequences, approximately 40% occurring once. These receptors' targets are unknown. This specimen consisted of cultured PBMCs, obtained from culture after CMV antigen stimulation. Receptors originate from a human donor in good health (CMV status not recorded). Some clones in this sample may be carry-over from other donors' samples. Each CDR3 is given with its conserved first and last residue. The D gene is left open where the match is weak. Not all rows give a size; the values are once, few, many and, for expanded clones, a class.

size	V	J	D	DNA	CDR3
few	TRBV19	TRBJ1-1	NA	TGTGCCAGTAGTATAGTTGGGTTCTCTGAAGCTTTCTTT	CASSIVGFSEAFF
NA	TRBV4-2	TRBJ1-2	NA	TGTGCCAGTAGCACAGGGCCAGAAGGGGATGGCTACACCTTC	CASSTGPEGDGYTF
NA	TRBV12-3/TRBV12-4	TRBJ2-7	TRBD2	TGTGCCAGCAGTTGGCCCGAGCGGGGCTCCTACGAGCAGTACTTC	CASSWPERGSYEQYF
NA	TRBV4-3	TRBJ2-4	NA	TGCGCCAGCAGCCCGGGGGTCCAGGGTTGGGGAAACATTCAGTACTTC	CASSPGVQGWGNIQYF
NA	TRBV2	TRBJ2-5	NA	TGTGCCAGCACCCCCAGTAGGGGAGGCGGGATTCAAGAGACCCAGTACTTC	CASTPSRGGGIQETQYF
few	TRBV6-5	TRBJ2-2	TRBD1	TGTGCCAGCAGAAATACAGGGGTGGGCACCGGGGAGCTGTTTTTT	CASRNTGVGTGELFF
NA	TRBV25-1	TRBJ1-2	NA	TGTGCCAGCAGTGACAGAGACCTCTATGGCTACACCTTC	CASSDRDLYGYTF
many	TRBV7-6	TRBJ2-1	TRBD1	TGTGCCACAGGAGGGGACAGGTCGGACTACTCCTACAATGAGCAGTTCTTC	CATGGDRSDYSYNEQFF
once	TRBV4-1	TRBJ1-2	TRBD1	TGCGCCAGCAGCCACCTCCCTGGGACAGCTGGCTATGGCTACACCTTC	CASSHLPGTAGYGYTF
NA	TRBV19	TRBJ1-3	NA	TGTGCCGGAACAGGCCTCTCTGGAAACACCATATATTTT	CAGTGLSGNTIYF
few	TRBV7-8	TRBJ2-5	TRBD2	TGTGCCAGCGGACAAAGACTAGCGGGAGACAAAGAGACCCAGTACTTC	CASGQRLAGDKETQYF
NA	TRBV20-1	TRBJ2-6	NA	TGCAGTGCTATGTCTGGGGCCAACGTCCTGACTTTC	CSAMSGANVLTF
few	TRBV7-8	TRBJ2-1	TRBD2	TGTGCCAGCAGGACTAGCGGGAGTCTCCCACCCCACGAGTTC	CASRTSGSLPPHEF
NA	TRBV3-1	TRBJ2-2	NA	TGTGCCAGCAGCCATAACAGGGCGGGCACCGGGGAGCTGTTTTTT	CASSHNRAGTGELFF
NA	TRBV27	TRBJ2-2	NA	TGTGCCAGCAGTTTATCGGCAGTGTTGACCGGGGAGCTGTTTTTT	CASSLSAVLTGELFF
NA	TRBV11-2	TRBJ2-1	TRBD2	TGTGCCAGCAGCCCAACATGGGACGGGACTAGAGGGGGCAATGAGCAGTTCTTC	CASSPTWDGTRGGNEQFF
NA	TRBV6-1	TRBJ2-7	NA	TGTGCCAGCAGTGAAGCGCATGCCACTTGGGAGCAGTACTTC	CASSEAHATWEQYF
NA	TRBV20-1	TRBJ1-3	NA	TGCAGTGTTGACAGCTCTGGAAACACCATATATTTT	CSVDSSGNTIYF
few	TRBV7-2	TRBJ2-5	TRBD2	TGTGCCAGCAGCTGGGGGACTAGCCAAGAGACCCAGTACTTC	CASSWGTSQETQYF
NA	TRBV7-8	TRBJ2-1	NA	TGTGCCAGCAGCTTAGTACGCAAGAACAATGAGCAGTTCTTC	CASSLVRKNNEQFF
NA	TRBV30	TRBJ2-7	NA	TGTGCCTGGAGTCACGGGAAGAGCGAGCAGTACTTC	CAWSHGKSEQYF
once	TRBV11-2	TRBJ1-5	NA	TGTGCCAGCAGCACCGGGAACAATCAGCCCCAGCATTTT	CASSTGNNQPQHF
few	TRBV7-2	TRBJ2-7	NA	TGTGCCAGCAGCTTTGCTACGGGGCCCTACGAGCAGTACTTC	CASSFATGPYEQYF
NA	TRBV6-5	TRBJ2-7	NA	TGTGCCAGCAGCCAGCCGGGACACTACTACGAGCAGTACTTC	CASSQPGHYYEQYF
NA	TRBV4-1	TRBJ1-2	NA	TGCGCCAGCAGCCCACAACAGAACGCTAACTATGGCTACACCTTC	CASSPQQNANYGYTF
NA	TRBV6-6	TRBJ1-5	TRBD1	TGTGCCAGCAGTTACGAGGGGGCGGTCAGCAATCAGCCCCAGCATTTT	CASSYEGAVSNQPQHF
few	TRBV7-6	TRBJ2-7	NA	TGTGCCAGCAGCAGAGCGGGGGGGACAGGGGTCCCCTACGAGCAGTACTTC	CASSRAGGTGVPYEQYF
few	TRBV7-9	TRBJ1-4	NA	TGTGCCAGCAGCTCTTTTGACTTACGGGAAAAACTGTTTTTT	CASSSFDLREKLFF
NA	TRBV20-1	TRBJ2-3	NA	TGCAGTGCTCCGGGACCCGAAGGCACAGATACGCAGTACTTT	CSAPGPEGTDTQYF
NA	TRBV20-1	TRBJ1-5	NA	TGCAGTGCTAGAGTGGATTGGGATCAGCCCCAGCATTTT	CSARVDWDQPQHF
NA	TRBV12-3/TRBV12-4	TRBJ2-5	NA	TGTGCCAGCAGTTCGCCCCGAGGGGTTGAAGAGACCCAGTACTTC	CASSSPRGVEETQYF
few	TRBV6-2/TRBV6-3	TRBJ2-7	NA	TGTGCCAGCAGTCGGGGACTTCGGTCCCCCTACGAGCAGTACTTC	CASSRGLRSPYEQYF
NA	TRBV27	TRBJ2-3	NA	TGTGCCAGCAGTTTATCCCCTAGAGGGGATACGCAGTATTTT	CASSLSPRGDTQYF
NA	TRBV19	TRBJ2-1	TRBD2	TGTGCCAGTAGTATCTCGGCGGGAGTAAAGCAGTTCTTC	CASSISAGVKQFF
few	TRBV7-2	TRBJ2-2	NA	TGTGCCAGTAAGGCGCAGGTTCCCACCGGGGAGCTGTTTTTT	CASKAQVPTGELFF
NA	TRBV28	TRBJ2-1	TRBD1	TGTGCCAGCAGTGAGGGACAGGGGCATGAGCAGTTCTTC	CASSEGQGHEQFF
few	TRBV6-6	TRBJ2-3	NA	TGTGCCAGCAGTGCGGTAGGGTCTGGAGATACGCAGTATTTT	CASSAVGSGDTQYF
few	TRBV6-2/TRBV6-3	TRBJ1-1	TRBD1	TGTGCCAGCAGTTACAACCCCGGGACAGGGAGCACTGAAGCTTTCTTT	CASSYNPGTGSTEAFF
NA	TRBV6-6	TRBJ2-7	NA	TGTGCCAGCAGTACCCGCGGGCAGGCGCTCTACGAGCAGTACTTC	CASSTRGQALYEQYF
NA	TRBV2	TRBJ1-3	NA	TGTGCCAGCAGGCCAGCTTATGGAAACACCATATATTTT	CASRPAYGNTIYF
NA	TRBV20-1	TRBJ2-7	TRBD2	TGCAGTGCTAGTACCCTCGGGGTAGCGGGGGTTCCTAGCTCCTACGAGCAGTACTTC	CSASTLGVAGVPSSYEQYF